This TCR beta chain was recovered during a study of blood T cell repertoires in COVID-19. The wider study: The samples span acute and convalescent COVID-19 from the United States, Italy and Spain. PBMCs, B-cell-depleted T cells, or T cells provided the cDNA or gDNA that made up the material.

V lost 3 bases, J lost 5 bases, and 11 bases lay in between. CDR1 is LNHDA, CDR2 SQIVND, per germline (reference sequence). The CDR3 consists of 14 residues. Original analysis: Reference gene primer amplification gave nucleated cell count estimates. TCRdb's table, derived via immunoSEQ multiplex PCR, lists solely in-frame clones and lacks some. The V and J calls and clone size are taken from that table; D and trimming were inferred from the DNA. The sample includes approximately 140,000 clones, roughly 80% of them seen just once. The chain joins TRBV19 to TRBJ1-3, with TRBD1 as a possible D gene (6 bases). The sequencing input was peripheral blood. This clonotype was obtained from a woman in her forties with active or convalescent COVID-19. This CDR3 reads CASSMAGDRNTIYF. In DNA, the CDR3 is TGTGCCAGTAGTATGGCAGGGGATCGAAACACCATATATTTT.